Below, 4 T cell receptor beta chains from the same sample are listed, as sequenced in a study of cytomegalovirus exposure and HLA in healthy donors. 13 Jbeta primers and 60 Vbeta primers were used for the PCR. Sequencing was performed with immunoSEQ multiplex PCR; in TCRdb, only in-frame clones are kept and a portion is missing. The sample holds just over 150,000 clones, roughly 90% seen once. Specimen: PBMCs. The receptor set was obtained from a woman under 30 in good health and CMV-seronegative.

The V gene is TRBV25-1, the J gene TRBJ1-2, with D possibly being TRBD1 (5 bases). CDR3 length: 13 amino acids. The germline CDR1 and CDR2 sequences are MGHDK and SYGVNS. V dropped 6 bases and J dropped 8 bases, with 16 bases sitting between them. The CDR3 is CASSRQMAKGYTF. CDR3 DNA: TGTGCCAGCAGCCGACAGATGGCTAAAGGCTACACCTTC.

V and J are TRBV9 and TRBJ1-1, with 7 bases matching TRBD1. This CDR3 has 15 amino acids. In germline, CDR1 is SGDLS, CDR2 YYNGEE. The ends lost 0 bases at V and 6 bases at J; junction bases unmatched: 8. The CDR3 DNA sequence: TGTGCCAGCAGCGTAGATAACAGGGGAGGCTCTGAAGCTTTCTTT. This gives the protein CASSVDNRGGSEAFF.

CDR3 in amino acids: CASSLSGGNEQYF. The CDR3 DNA is TGTGCCAGCAGTTTATCGGGGGGAAACGAGCAGTACTTC. The V call is TRBV27, the J call TRBJ2-7; weak D call: TRBD2 (6 bases). V shed 0 bases and J shed 5 bases, with 8 bases lying between them. This CDR3 is built from 13 residues. Germline V lookup: CDR1 MNHEY, CDR2 SMNVEV (reference sequence).

For the CDR3, the DNA is TGTGCCAGCAGCTTTTCCACCTACTACGAGCAGTACTTC. Translation gives CASSFSTYYEQYF. The chain links TRBV5-8 to TRBJ2-7; D ambiguous. This CDR3 is built from 13 residues. V lost 2 bases and J 3 bases, leaving 9 bases between the germline ends. Germline CDR1 is SGHTS and CDR2 is YDEGEE.